Shown below are 26 T cell receptor beta chains from a single sample sequenced in a study of OX40 agonist ivuxolimab in advanced cancers. Using immunoSEQ multiplex PCR, the repertoire was profiled, and TCRdb retains in-frame clones only, with some absent. The data show approximately 12,000 clones, 65% to 80% seen once. The sequencing here drew on CD4+ or CD8+ T cells sorted from blood, taken in a trial of the OX40 agonist ivuxolimab. The receptors originated from an adult with an advanced solid tumor such as melanoma, head and neck, liver or kidney cancer.

The chain combines TRBV6-5 with TRBJ2-7; D uncertain. Germline V gene lookup returns CDR1 MNHEY and CDR2 SVGAGI. Trimming left V 4 bases short and J 2 bases short, with 12 bases between. This CDR3 is 14 amino acids long. The CDR3 sequence: CASSSLGATYEQYF. The CDR3 DNA reads TGTGCCAGCAGTTCCCTTGGAGCAACCTACGAGCAGTACTTC.

The gene calls are TRBV5-6 and TRBJ1-2; D ambiguous. Germline V gene sequence: CDR1 SGHDT, CDR2 YYEEEE. This CDR3 has 12 amino acids. V dropped 3 bases and J dropped 6 bases, with 9 bases sitting between them. The CDR3 region is CASSYSGDGYTF. The CDR3 DNA sequence: TGTGCCAGCAGCTACTCAGGAGATGGCTACACCTTC.

The rearrangement links TRBV10-1 to TRBJ1-1; weak D call: TRBD1 (5 bases). V was cut by 0 bases and J by 0 bases, with 8 bases left in between. The CDR3 length is 15 residues. Germline CDR1 reads WNHNN; CDR2 reads SYGVQD (reference sequence). The CDR3 bases are TGCGCCAGCAGTGAGTCGGGGGGTCTGAACACTGAAGCTTTCTTT. Its translation: CASSESGGLNTEAFF.

This chain links TRBV27 with TRBJ1-2; 8 nucleotides align to TRBD1. Germline-derived CDR1 and CDR2 are MNHEY and SMNVEV (reference sequence). The trim removed 7 bases at V and 7 bases at J, leaving 11 bases unmatched. The CDR3 has 14 residues. The CDR3 sequence is CASTTDRDRSGYTF. CDR3 DNA sequence: TGTGCCAGCACCACGGACAGGGATCGAAGTGGCTACACCTTC.

CDR3 nucleotides: TGTGCCAGCAGTGAGCTAGCGGGTTCCTACAATGAGCAGTTCTTC. Translated: CASSELAGSYNEQFF. This chain links TRBV6-1 with TRBJ2-1; 8 bases align to TRBD2. The germline V gene encodes CDR1 MNHNS and CDR2 SASEGT. The CDR3 sequence is 15 residues long. Germline trimming cut 3 bases from V and 1 base from J; bases unmatched to any gene: 2.

V and J are TRBV29-1 and TRBJ2-1; TRBD2 is a possible D gene (6 bases). Germline CDR1 SQVTM, CDR2 ANQGSEA. The CDR3 runs to 14 residues. V was cut by 6 bases and J by 6 bases, with 18 bases left in between. In nucleotides, the CDR3 is TGCAGCGTATTTTCGGGAGCTCTTATCAATGAGCAGTTCTTC. This translates into CSVFSGALINEQFF.

The chain employs TRBV27 and TRBJ2-7; 11 nucleotides match TRBD2. CDR1 MNHEY and CDR2 SMNVEV come from the germline V gene (reference sequence). Trimming removed 3 bases from V and 5 bases from J; junction bases left unmatched: 6. The CDR3 spans 15 residues. Written as DNA, the CDR3 is TGTGCCAGCAGTTTTTTACTAGCGGGAGTCCACGAGCAGTACTTC. This gives the protein CASSFLLAGVHEQYF.

This clone was observed a handful of times. J is TRBJ1-1 and V is TRBV27; D might be TRBD1 (5 bases). V lost 4 bases and J lost 1, with 7 bases in between. This CDR3 contains 13 residues. Germline CDR1 and CDR2: MNHEY and SMNVEV (reference sequence). The CDR3 DNA reads as TGTGCCAGCAGTTGGCAGGGGAACACTGAAGCTTTCTTT. This encodes CASSWQGNTEAFF.

This chain joins TRBV6-5 and TRBJ2-3, with 12 bases identical to TRBD1. CDR1 is MNHEY, CDR2 SVGAGI, per germline. The CDR3 spans 15 residues. V lost 6 bases and J lost 2; bases outside the gene matches: 3. The CDR3 DNA reads TGTGCCAGCAGGGGGACAGGGGGCGTCACAGATACGCAGTATTTT. It specifies CASRGTGGVTDTQYF.

The rearrangement links TRBV7-3 to TRBJ2-1; 8 positions match TRBD1. Unmatched junction bases numbered 6, after V lost 5 bases and J lost 3 bases. The length of the CDR3 is 15 residues. The germline CDR1 and CDR2 sequences are SGHTA and FQGTGA. DNA for the CDR3: TGTGCCAGCAGCCTCCAGGGGGCGTACTACAATGAGCAGTTCTTC. It codes for CASSLQGAYYNEQFF. Full variable domain (rest looked up from reference TRBV7-3 and TRBJ2-1): GAGVSQTPSNKVTEKGKYVELRCDPISGHTALYWYRQSLGQGPEFLIYFQGTGAADDSGLPNDRFFAVRPEGSVSTLKIQRTERGDSAVYLCASSLQGAYYNEQFFGPGTRLTVL.

V is TRBV6-1 and J is TRBJ1-2, with D uncertain. Germline-derived CDR1 and CDR2 are MNHNS and SASEGT. V was pared by 7 bases and J by 8 bases, with 8 bases between. The CDR3 loop spans 10 amino acids. The CDR3 nucleotides are TGTGCCAGCAAATACGGGGGCTACACCTTC. It encodes CASKYGGYTF.

This clone appeared a single time. The chain joins TRBV6-4 to TRBJ1-2; D ambiguous. The ends were cut back, 3 bases at V and 13 bases at J, with 12 bases in the middle. Per germline, CDR1 MRHNA and CDR2 SNTAGT. This CDR3 spans 11 amino acids. CDR3 in DNA: TGTGCCAGCAGTGAGGGTATGTCCCCCACCTTC. It translates to CASSEGMSPTF.

The chain couples TRBV27 to TRBJ2-7; 8 bases fit TRBD1. Germline CDR1 and CDR2: MNHEY and SMNVEV (reference sequence). The trim removed 5 bases at V and 3 bases at J, leaving 0 bases unmatched. The CDR3 runs 12 residues. The CDR3 nucleotides are TGTGCCAGCAGTGACAGGGGCTACGAGCAGTACTTC. Translation gives CASSDRGYEQYF.

The chain uses TRBV6-1 and TRBJ2-5; no definite D call. In germline, CDR1 is MNHNS, CDR2 SASEGT. The length of the CDR3 is 14 residues. Trimming left V 3 bases short and J 1 base short, with 9 bases between. CDR3 DNA sequence: TGTGCCAGCAGTGAGGAGAAGATCCAAGAGACCCAGTACTTC. Translating it yields CASSEEKIQETQYF.

The V gene is TRBV4-3, the J gene TRBJ2-7; D is possibly TRBD1 (5 bases). Germline lookup yields CDR1 LGHNA and CDR2 YSLEER. The CDR3 runs 14 residues. Between the trimmed V and J ends, which lost 0 bases and 6 bases, there was a span of 12 bases. CDR3 residues: CASSQEGARGEQYF. CDR3 nucleotides: TGCGCCAGCAGCCAAGAAGGGGCTAGAGGCGAGCAGTACTTC.

This clone was observed a handful of times. The chain employs TRBV4-1 and TRBJ1-5, with D possibly matching TRBD1 (5 bases). CDR1 is MGHRA, CDR2 YSYEKL, per germline. V lost 1 base, J lost 0 bases, and 7 bases lay in between. This CDR3 is built from 15 residues. The CDR3 loop reads CASSQGTNSNQPQHF. The CDR3 DNA sequence: TGCGCCAGCAGCCAAGGGACAAATAGCAATCAGCCCCAGCATTTT.

The chain employs TRBV2 and TRBJ2-5; D is tentatively TRBD1 or TRBD2 (5 bases each). The CDR3 totals 14 residues. V was shortened by 5 bases and J by 5 bases, with 15 bases between the two germline ends. The germline V gene has CDR1 SNHLY and CDR2 FYNNEI. In nucleotides, the CDR3 is TGTGCCAGCAGTACGGTCGGGGCAGGGGAGACCCAGTACTTC. It is translated as CASSTVGAGETQYF.

This CDR3 reads CASSSGVPDTQYF. CDR3 DNA: TGTGCCAGCAGCTCAGGGGTCCCAGATACGCAGTATTTT. This rearrangement joins TRBV7-9 to TRBJ2-3; D is perhaps TRBD1 (6 bases). Germline assignment: CDR1 SEHNR and CDR2 FQNEAQ (reference sequence). V was pared by 4 bases and J by 4 bases, with 9 bases between. CDR3 length equals 13 residues.

This clone appeared many times. The rearrangement uses TRBV4-3 and TRBJ2-7, with 10 bases matching TRBD2. The V gene end was trimmed by 0 bases and the J gene end by 4 bases; junction bases not matched to a gene: 3. CDR1 and CDR2 (germline): LGHNA, YSLEER. This CDR3 spans 15 amino acids. The CDR3 here is CASSQEGSGRYEQYF. DNA of the CDR3: TGCGCCAGCAGCCAAGAGGGTAGCGGGAGGTACGAGCAGTACTTC.

The chain carries TRBV11-2 and TRBJ2-7, with no clear D. Trimming cost V 5 bases and J 4 bases, with 6 bases left between them. Germline CDR1 SGHAT, CDR2 FQNNGV. CDR3 length: 11 residues. CDR3: CASSAIYEQYF. The CDR3 region has the DNA TGTGCCAGCAGCGCGATTTACGAGCAGTACTTC. The variable domain in full, completed from reference TRBV11-2 and TRBJ2-7, reads EAGVAQSPRYKIIEKRQSVAFWCNPISGHATLYWYQQILGQGPKLLIQFQNNGVVDDSQLPKDRFSAERLKGVDSTLKIQPAKLEDSAVYLCASSAIYEQYFGPGTRLTVT.

The chain links TRBV11-3 to TRBJ2-3; weak D call: TRBD2 (6 bases). Trimming removed 5 bases at V and 6 bases at J, with 24 bases between. The CDR3 totals 17 residues. Germline CDR1 SGHNT, CDR2 YENEEA. The CDR3 region is CASSIARVGRIGDTQYF. CDR3 nucleotide sequence: TGTGCCAGCAGCATTGCCCGGGTCGGGAGAATCGGGGATACGCAGTATTTT.

The chain carries TRBV19 and TRBJ2-7; 7 bases are a match to TRBD2. Trimming cost V 3 bases and J 2 bases; bases outside gene matches: 4. The germline V gene encodes CDR1 LNHDA and CDR2 SQIVND (reference sequence). This CDR3 has 14 residues. This CDR3 reads CASSISGGAYEQYF. In DNA, the CDR3 is TGTGCCAGTAGTATTTCTGGGGGGGCCTACGAGCAGTACTTC.

This clone was observed a handful of times. The genes are TRBV19 and TRBJ2-1; TRBD2 is a possible D gene (6 bases). The V and J ends lost 5 bases and 9 bases respectively, with 14 bases between them. The CDR3 length is 13 residues. CDR1 and CDR2 from the germline V gene are LNHDA and SQIVND (reference sequence). CDR3 nucleotides: TGTGCCAGTAGTCCCAGACTAGTTTTTGAGCAGTTCTTC. This codes for CASSPRLVFEQFF.

A few counts support this clone. The V and J genes are TRBV7-9 and TRBJ2-3; D is perhaps TRBD2 (6 bases). The CDR3 runs to 15 residues. Trimming stripped 5 bases from V and 4 bases from J, with 16 bases between. Germline CDR1 SEHNR, CDR2 FQNEAQ (reference sequence). The CDR3 loop is CASSLTPGVPDTQYF. Here the CDR3 DNA reads TGTGCCAGCAGCCTCACGCCGGGAGTCCCAGATACGCAGTATTTT.

V usage is TRBV7-9 and J usage is TRBJ2-3; a weak D match, TRBD2 (6 bases). The CDR3 is 14 residues long. Between the trimmed V and J ends, which lost 5 bases and 5 bases, there was a span of 14 bases. Germline values: CDR1 SEHNR, CDR2 FQNEAQ (reference sequence). Here the CDR3 DNA reads TGTGCCAGCAGCCCATGGCGGGGTCTAGATACGCAGTATTTT. It specifies CASSPWRGLDTQYF.

This clone has only one observation. V gene TRBV2 combines with J gene TRBJ1-5; possible D gene TRBD1, 6 bases. CDR3 length: 16 residues. Germline lookup yields CDR1 SNHLY and CDR2 FYNNEI. The V and J ends lost 3 bases and 2 bases respectively, with 14 bases between them. The CDR3 is CASSERPWTGNQPQHF. The DNA for the CDR3 is TGTGCCAGCAGTGAGCGGCCATGGACAGGCAATCAGCCCCAGCATTTT.